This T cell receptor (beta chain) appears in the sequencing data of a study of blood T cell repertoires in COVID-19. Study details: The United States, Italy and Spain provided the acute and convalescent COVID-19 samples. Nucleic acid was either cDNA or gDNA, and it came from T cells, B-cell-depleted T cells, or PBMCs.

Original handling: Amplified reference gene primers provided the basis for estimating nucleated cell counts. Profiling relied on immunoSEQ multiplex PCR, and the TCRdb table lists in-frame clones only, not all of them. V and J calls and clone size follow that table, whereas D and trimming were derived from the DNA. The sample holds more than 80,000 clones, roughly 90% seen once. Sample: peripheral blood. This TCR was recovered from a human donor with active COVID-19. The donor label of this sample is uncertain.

The CDR3 nucleotides read TGTGCCAGCAGCCAGGTGGGACAGGGACTTTCATGGGGCACTGAAGCTTTCTTT. Its protein is CASSQVGQGLSWGTEAFF. The rearrangement joins TRBV9 to TRBJ1-1; 9 bases are shared with TRBD1. Germline V gives CDR1 SGDLS, CDR2 YYNGEE. The CDR3 runs to 18 residues. With 4 bases clipped from V and 4 bases from J, the junction kept 17 bases outside the gene matches.